This T cell receptor (beta chain) originates from a study of Graves' ophthalmopathy and Graves' hyperthyroidism. This clonotype was seen at least ten times. Amplification from RNA transcripts yielded the TCR beta CDR3 regions. An opening RT-PCR round employed HTBI primers and preceded a second-round multiplex PCR. Each CDR3 protein gets one entry after TCRdb re-called the multiplex PCR reads with MiXCR. The data show around 400,000 distinct CDR3 sequences, about 21% seen once. Sequencing input: peripheral blood. This TCR came from a woman aged 18-29 years with stable Graves' hyperthyroidism.

The CDR3 loop reads CASRGVRGNYGYTF. CDR3 bases: TGTGCCAGCAGAGGGGTCAGGGGAAACTATGGCTACACCTTC. This chain links TRBV27 with TRBJ1-2; weak D call: TRBD1 (6 bases). V lost 6 bases, J lost 2 bases, and 13 bases lay in between. The CDR3 has 14 residues. Germline V gene data show CDR1 as MNHEY and CDR2 as SMNVEV (reference sequence).